The entry below gives a single T cell receptor beta chain sequence along with its context. Its antigen is not identified. Other DNA sequences within the sample encode an identical CDR3. PCR amplification relied on 60 Vbeta primers (plus 13 Jbeta primers). Sequencing was performed with immunoSEQ multiplex PCR; in TCRdb, only in-frame clones are kept and a portion is missing. The sample yields roughly 100,000 clones, more than 60% seen once. The record originates from a study of cytomegalovirus exposure and HLA in healthy donors. The study's findings and limits: Fewer than 20,000 TCR beta sequences were associated with HLA alleles at 0.05 false discovery rate in a later analysis. As was reported, the classifier diagnosed cytomegalovirus status with high specificity and sensitivity. A highly shared variant cluster was judged a likely technical artifact. According to an earlier analysis, most TCR beta V segments yielded productive rearrangements about 90% or about 30% of the time.

What was sequenced was PBMCs. The clonotype comes from a young man in good health and CMV-seronegative.

CDR3 sequence: CASSPGQDNEKLFF. CDR3 bases: TGTGCCAGCTCACCGGGACAGGATAATGAAAAACTGTTTTTT. The chain has TRBV18 and TRBJ1-4; 8 bases are shared with TRBD1. J was trimmed by 4 bases and V by 3 bases; bases with no gene match: 1. The CDR3 runs 14 residues. Germline loops: CDR1 KGHSH, CDR2 LQKENI.